The T cell receptor beta chain described here comes from a study of blood T cells in healthy people across ages. A second about 7 to 12 cycle PCR used barcoded and J-beta primers. TCRdb processed the 5' RACE reads anew with MiXCR; each CDR3 protein has one entry. Of 1,500,000 or so distinct CDR3 sequences listed, approximately 63% are singletons. The V gene lost 6 bases and the J gene lost 7 bases, with 18 bases spanning the gap. CDR1 and CDR2 (germline): DFQATT, SNEGSKA (reference sequence). The CDR3 totals 13 residues. V and J are TRBV20-1 and TRBJ2-5, with D tentatively TRBD1 (8 bases). The specimen was blood. The receptor was derived from a young man in good health. Written as DNA, the CDR3 is TGCAGTGCGATCGACAGGGGAGGGAGGACCCAGTACTTC. Translating gives CSAIDRGGRTQYF.